Given below is one T cell receptor (beta chain) in context. Its antigen is unknown. CDR3 length: 17 residues. Looked up from germline, CDR1 is SEHNR and CDR2 is FQNEAQ (reference sequence). The V and J ends lost 5 bases and 3 bases, in that order; junction bases with no gene match: 12. The data derive from a study of T cell responses to AZD1222 COVID-19 vaccine. Findings and caveats of the study: Recipients of two AZD1222 doses showed rising Spike-specific TCR breadth and depth.

TCRdb keeps only in-frame clones here, not all; method: immunoSEQ multiplex PCR. The repertoire holds fewer than 150,000 clones, roughly 82% seen once, with about 4% in the top ten. The material sequenced was peripheral blood, taken on day 0 of AZD1222 vaccination. The chain is built from TRBV7-9 and TRBJ1-1, with TRBD1 identical over 10 bases. The receptor was derived from an adult in good health. CDR3 sequence (DNA): TGTGCCAGCAGCCTAAGGGACAGGGGTAAATGGGACACTGAAGCTTTCTTT. This codes for CASSLRDRGKWDTEAFF. Complete variable domain (other parts from reference TRBV7-9 and TRBJ1-1): DTGVSQNPRHKITKRGQNVTFRCDPISEHNRLYWYRQTLGQGPEFLTYFQNEAQLEKSRLLSDRFSAERPKGSFSTLEIQRTEQGDSAMYLCASSLRDRGKWDTEAFFGQGTRLTVV.